The 8 T cell receptor beta chains in this list originate from one sample, sequenced in a study of cytomegalovirus exposure and HLA in healthy donors. It was with 60 Vbeta and 13 Jbeta primers that the PCR ran. Produced via immunoSEQ multiplex PCR; TCRdb's table is partial and in-frame only. This sample has 180,000 or so clones; under 85% occur once, and the top ten carry over 2%. The specimen sequenced was PBMCs. The receptors derive from a human donor in good health.

The chain carries TRBV13 and TRBJ2-3; the match to TRBD2 covers 11 bases. Trimming cost V 5 bases and J 4 bases; bases outside gene matches: 8. Germline V gene lookup returns CDR1 PRHDT and CDR2 FYEKMQ (reference sequence). The CDR3 is 16 amino acids. The CDR3 loop reads CASSLRTSGSADTQYF. The CDR3 region has the DNA TGTGCCAGCAGCCTTCGGACTAGCGGGTCCGCAGATACGCAGTATTTT.

The genes are TRBV19 and TRBJ2-2, with D possibly matching TRBD1 (5 bases). The CDR3 extends over 16 amino acids. From germline, CDR1 is LNHDA and CDR2 SQIVND (reference sequence). V was trimmed by 6 bases and J by 1 base, leaving 15 bases between them. CDR3 in DNA: TGTGCCAGTAGACCCGGACACCCCAGGAACACCGGGGAGCTGTTTTTT. The encoded protein is CASRPGHPRNTGELFF.

This clone was detected a few times. V and J are TRBV5-1 and TRBJ2-1, with 8 bases aligning to TRBD1. Losses at the gene ends were 9 bases for V and 3 bases for J; bases not matched to a gene: 8. This CDR3 has 14 residues. Germline V lookup: CDR1 SGHRS, CDR2 YFSETQ. The CDR3 DNA reads as TGCGCCACCACACAGGGGGGAGGCTACAATGAGCAGTTCTTC. It specifies CATTQGGGYNEQFF.

The V gene is TRBV7-6, the J gene TRBJ2-7; no firm D call. The germline CDR1 and CDR2 sequences are SGHVS and FNYEAQ. V lost 8 bases to trimming and J lost 3 bases, with 11 bases between them. This CDR3 comprises 12 residues. The CDR3 spells CASRGINYEQYF. For the CDR3, the DNA is TGTGCCAGCCGCGGTATCAACTACGAGCAGTACTTC.

This clone has just a few counts. The gene calls are TRBV9 and TRBJ1-1; TRBD1 might be the D (5 bases). Deletions cut 4 bases from V and 0 bases from J, with 10 bases between. Germline V gene sequence: CDR1 SGDLS, CDR2 YYNGEE. This CDR3 spans 14 amino acids. The CDR3 bases are TGTGCCAGCAGCCCCCAGACAGTGAACACTGAAGCTTTCTTT. Its protein is CASSPQTVNTEAFF. Full variable domain (outside the CDR3, taken from reference TRBV9 and TRBJ1-1): DSGVTQTPKHLITATGQRVTLRCSPRSGDLSVYWYQQSLDQGLQFLIQYYNGEERAKGNILERFSAQQFPDLHSELNLSSLELGDSALYFCASSPQTVNTEAFFGQGTRLTVV.

As to this clone: At one end the junction does not follow the germline gene, possibly because of a read error. The chain carries TRBV6-5 and TRBJ2-5; D unclear. This CDR3 region has 14 residues. Per the germline V gene, CDR1 is MNHEY and CDR2 is SVGAGI. Here the CDR3 DNA reads TGTGCCACCAGTGCCAGTGGAGACCAAGAGACCCAGTACTTC. This gives the protein CATSASGDQETQYF.

The V call is TRBV15, the J call TRBJ1-1, with no clear D. The V end was cut by 2 bases, the J end by 1 base, with 11 bases between. This CDR3 spans 15 amino acids. Germline V gives CDR1 LNHNV, CDR2 YYDKDF (reference sequence). The CDR3 coding sequence is TGTGCCACCAGCAGAATTGGCCTTTCGAACACTGAAGCTTTCTTT. Its translation: CATSRIGLSNTEAFF. The entire variable domain, with the rest obtained from reference TRBV15 and TRBJ1-1, is as follows: DAMVIQNPRYQVTQFGKPVTLSCSQTLNHNVMYWYQQKSSQAPKLLFHYYDKDFNNEADTPDNFQSRRPNTSFCFLDIRSPGLGDTAMYLCATSRIGLSNTEAFFGQGTRLTVV.

This chain uses TRBV30 with TRBJ2-7; tentatively, D is TRBD1 (5 bases). Germline CDR1 GTSNPN, CDR2 SVGIG (reference sequence). This CDR3 is 12 amino acids long. V was pared by 2 bases and J by 6 bases, with 11 bases between. CDR3 bases: TGTGCCTGGAGTACAGGAACGGGCGAGCAGTACTTC. Its translation: CAWSTGTGEQYF.